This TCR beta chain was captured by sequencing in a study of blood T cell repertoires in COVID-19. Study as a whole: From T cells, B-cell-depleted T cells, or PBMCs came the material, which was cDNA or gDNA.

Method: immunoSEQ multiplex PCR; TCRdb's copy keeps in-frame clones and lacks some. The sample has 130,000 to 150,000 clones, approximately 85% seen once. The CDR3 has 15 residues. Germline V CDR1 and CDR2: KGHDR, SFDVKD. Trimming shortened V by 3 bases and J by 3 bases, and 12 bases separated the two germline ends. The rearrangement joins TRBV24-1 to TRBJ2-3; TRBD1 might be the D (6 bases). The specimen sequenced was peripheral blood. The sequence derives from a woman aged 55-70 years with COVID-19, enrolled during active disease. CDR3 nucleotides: TGTGCCACCAGTGATAGCCAGGGGTGGACAGATACGCAGTATTTT. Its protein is CATSDSQGWTDTQYF.